What follows is one T cell receptor (beta chain) and its context. This sample stems from a study of T cells after yellow fever vaccination. TCRdb recomputed calls from the 5' RACE reads with MiXCR, one row per CDR3 protein. The profile shows approximately 260,000 distinct CDR3 sequences, roughly 13% of them singletons. CDR3 length equals 12 residues. Trimming removed 7 bases from V and 6 bases from J; junction bases left unmatched: 9. Germline V gene data show CDR1 as SQVTM and CDR2 as ANQGSEA. The input for sequencing was CD4+ T cells sorted from PBMCs, taken 45 days after the yellow fever booster vaccination. V and J are TRBV29-1 and TRBJ2-7, with 7 bases fitting TRBD1. The sequence was obtained from a man younger than 40 who received the YFV17D yellow fever vaccine. CDR3 DNA sequence: TGCAGCGCTGTACAGGGGCGACTCGAGCAGTACTTC. It specifies CSAVQGRLEQYF.